The clone carrying this T cell receptor beta chain came up many times. The antigen remains undetermined. The data derive from a study of read filtering for tumor transcriptome and immune sequencing. Turning to the study itself: By R-ISS, stages I, II and III held approximately 8, 16 and 7 patients. IR-seq gave about 4.05 to 11 million TCR reads per sample; RNA-seq gave about 80 to 1273. Notes on the study in general: Single-read clonotypes: 80% to 90% of IR-seq clonotypes (around 3.6% of reads), around three quarters of RNA-seq clonotypes (44.6% of reads).

Germline V lookup: CDR1 LGHNT, CDR2 FRNRAP. The CDR3 sequence is 14 residues long. Trimming took 2 bases from V and 6 from J, leaving 11 bases between them. The library was built from approximately 400 ng RNA with molecular barcoded adaptors for alpha/delta and beta/gamma chains. TCRdb called the reads again in MiXCR, with one record for every CDR3 protein. The sample includes 100,000 to 150,000 distinct CDR3 sequences, over 10% of them seen just once. The chain has TRBV12-5 and TRBJ2-1; tentative D call: TRBD2 (6 bases). The TCR sequence derives from a donor at least 40 years old with multiple myeloma. Sequencing was done on a sample of a population of CD138-negative cells sorted from bone marrow. In DNA form, the CDR3 reads TGTGCTAGTGGTTTGTTCCCTAGCGTCAATGAGCAGTTCTTC. It encodes CASGLFPSVNEQFF. The full variable domain, rest sourced from reference TRBV12-5 and TRBJ2-1, is DARVTQTPRHKVTEMGQEVTMRCQPILGHNTVFWYRQTMMQGLELLAYFRNRAPLDDSGMPKDRFSAEMPDATLATLKIQPSEPRDSAVYFCASGLFPSVNEQFFGPGTRLTVL.